This is a list of T cell receptor beta chains from one sample in a study of cytomegalovirus exposure and HLA in healthy donors. TCRdb's table, derived via immunoSEQ multiplex PCR, lists solely in-frame clones and lacks some. The profile shows approximately 97,000 clones, 79% of them singletons. Sequencing was done on a sample of PBMCs. The receptors stem from a male donor in good health and CMV-seropositive. Each CDR3 is given with its conserved first and last residue. The D gene is left open where the match is weak. Clone size, where shown, is once, few, many, or a class for clones that have expanded.

>TRBJ1-1|TRBD1|.|TRBV14
CASSIARGPTEAFF
TGTGCCAGCAGCATAGCCAGGGGGCCCACTGAAGCTTTCTTT
>TRBJ2-3|.|once|TRBV2
CASSKEAGGASTDTQYF
TGTGCCAGCAGTAAAGAGGCTGGCGGGGCCAGCACAGATACGCAGTATTTT
>TRBJ1-1|.|.|TRBV10-2
CASAVRGSTEAFF
TGCGCCAGCGCAGTGCGGGGCTCGACTGAAGCTTTCTTT
>TRBJ2-7|.|.|TRBV5-1
CASSLVAGYEQYF
TGCGCCAGCAGCTTAGTCGCCGGTTACGAGCAGTACTTC
>TRBJ2-2|TRBD2|.|TRBV4-1
CASSQDSGGVPPGELFF
TGCGCCAGCAGCCAAGATAGCGGGGGGGTGCCCCCCGGGGAGCTGTTTTTT
>TRBJ2-3|TRBD1|.|TRBV5-6
CASSTTGQGADTQYF
TGTGCCAGCAGCACAACCGGACAGGGAGCAGATACGCAGTATTTT
>TRBJ2-5|TRBD1|.|TRBV4-1
CASSQDQGQQETQYF
TGCGCCAGCAGCCAAGATCAGGGACAGCAAGAGACCCAGTACTTC
>TRBJ1-4|.|.|TRBV6-5
CASSSNGLKLFF
TGTGCCAGCAGTTCGAACGGTCTCAAACTGTTTTTT
>TRBJ2-1|.|medium-sized|TRBV11-2
CASSPQGNEQFF
TGTGCCAGCAGCCCCCAGGGGAATGAGCAGTTCTTC
>TRBJ2-7|.|.|TRBV5-5
CASSSEGGSNYEQYF
TGTGCCAGCAGCTCAGAGGGGGGGTCGAACTACGAGCAGTACTTC
>TRBJ1-3|.|.|TRBV5-1
CASSSRGVGNTIYF
TGCGCCAGCAGCTCCCGGGGGGTCGGAAACACCATATATTTT
>TRBJ1-5|TRBD1|once|TRBV5-1
CASSPGQGKNQPQHF
TGCGCCAGCAGCCCTGGACAGGGAAAGAATCAGCCCCAGCATTTT
>TRBJ1-5|TRBD1|.|TRBV29-1
CSVRTGAGNQPQHF
TGCAGCGTTCGGACAGGGGCGGGCAATCAGCCCCAGCATTTT
>TRBJ2-1|.|.|TRBV12-5
CASGFSSDEQFF
TGTGCTAGTGGTTTTAGTAGCGATGAGCAGTTCTTC
>TRBJ2-3|TRBD2|.|TRBV5-1
CASRLAGGSTDTQYF
TGCGCCAGCAGATTAGCGGGGGGAAGCACAGATACGCAGTATTTT
>TRBJ2-7|.|.|TRBV29-1
CSARGTPAEQYF
TGCAGCGCTCGAGGGACACCCGCTGAGCAGTACTTC
>TRBJ2-1|TRBD2|.|TRBV7-8
CASSSPLAGASYNEQFF
TGTGCCAGCAGCTCCCCTCTAGCGGGGGCATCCTACAATGAGCAGTTCTTC
>TRBJ2-5|TRBD2|.|TRBV5-1
CASSLGTREETQYF
TGCGCCAGCAGCTTGGGGACTAGGGAAGAGACCCAGTACTTC
>TRBJ2-1|.|few|TRBV25-1
CASTDSNEQFF
TGTGCCAGCACCGACTCCAATGAGCAGTTCTTC
>TRBJ1-2|.|.|TRBV6-5
CASSPGTGYGYTF
TGTGCCAGCAGTCCCGGGACTGGCTATGGCTACACCTTC
>TRBJ2-3|TRBD2|.|TRBV4-2
CASSQVEAGGGDTQYF
TGTGCCAGCAGCCAGGTGGAGGCGGGGGGCGGCGATACGCAGTATTTT
>TRBJ1-1|TRBD1|.|TRBV19
CASSIVPDRAGTEAFF
TGTGCCAGTAGTATAGTCCCCGACAGGGCAGGAACTGAAGCTTTCTTT
>TRBJ1-5|.|.|TRBV9
CASSVDLKSNQPQHF
TGTGCCAGCAGCGTAGACCTAAAAAGTAATCAGCCCCAGCATTTT
>TRBJ2-7|.|.|TRBV29-1
CSVGGLKTYEQYF
TGCAGCGTTGGGGGACTCAAGACATACGAGCAGTACTTC
>TRBJ2-3|TRBD2|.|TRBV5-1
CASSWGGADTQYF
TGCGCCAGCAGCTGGGGGGGGGCAGATACGCAGTATTTT
>TRBJ2-5|TRBD2|.|TRBV28
CASSPGLAGIQETQYF
TGTGCCAGCAGCCCGGGACTAGCGGGGATCCAAGAGACCCAGTACTTC
>TRBJ2-7|.|.|TRBV28
CASSFSTVYEQYF
TGTGCCAGCAGTTTTTCAACGGTTTACGAGCAGTACTTC
>TRBJ1-3|.|.|TRBV6-1
CASSEGSSGNTIYF
TGTGCCAGCAGTGAGGGCAGCTCTGGAAACACCATATATTTT
>TRBJ2-7|TRBD2|.|TRBV6-6
CASDLAGGYEQYF
TGTGCCAGCGATCTAGCGGGGGGATACGAGCAGTACTTC
>TRBJ1-4|.|.|TRBV11-2
CASTLGQGSSGKLFF
TGTGCCAGCACCCTAGGGCAGGGTTCATCTGGAAAACTGTTTTTT
>TRBJ2-1|.|once|TRBV2
CASSALPSSYNEQFF
TGTGCCAGCAGTGCCCTGCCCAGCTCCTACAATGAGCAGTTCTTC
>TRBJ1-1|.|.|TRBV7-6
CASSTRGLNTEAFF
TGTGCCAGCAGTACCAGGGGTTTGAACACTGAAGCTTTCTTT
>TRBJ2-1|TRBD1|.|TRBV6-4
CASRRTGGHEQFF
TGTGCCAGCAGGAGGACAGGGGGGCATGAGCAGTTCTTC
>TRBJ1-1|.|.|TRBV29-1
CSVEGARDRNTEAFF
TGCAGCGTTGAAGGGGCCCGAGACAGGAACACTGAAGCTTTCTTT
>TRBJ1-1|.|.|TRBV4-1
CASSQYWTVLNTEAFF
TGCGCCAGCAGCCAGTATTGGACAGTCCTGAACACTGAAGCTTTCTTT
>TRBJ1-6|.|few|TRBV2
CASSEGGGGLSSPLHF
TGTGCCAGCAGTGAGGGTGGCGGGGGTCTGAGTTCACCCCTCCACTTT
>TRBJ2-7|.|few|TRBV30
CAWRRVPYEQYF
TGTGCCTGGAGGCGGGTACCCTACGAGCAGTACTTC
>TRBJ1-1|TRBD1|few|TRBV29-1
CSVAGDRRAFF
TGCAGCGTTGCAGGGGACAGGAGGGCTTTCTTT
>TRBJ2-7|.|.|TRBV2
CASSPQSTYEQYF
TGTGCCAGCAGTCCCCAAAGCACCTACGAGCAGTACTTC
>TRBJ2-2|.|.|TRBV21-1
CASSIRSGGGTGELFF
TGTGCCAGCAGCATCCGTAGCGGGGGCGGGACCGGGGAGCTGTTTTTT
>TRBJ2-5|.|.|TRBV5-4
CASSPGGLGTRETQYF
TGTGCCAGCAGCCCCGGGGGTTTGGGAACTCGAGAGACCCAGTACTTC
>TRBJ2-1|.|few|TRBV4-1
CASSQETRPWGDEQFF
TGCGCCAGCAGCCAAGAAACTAGGCCGTGGGGGGATGAGCAGTTCTTC
>TRBJ2-6|.|.|TRBV19
CASSMRWQISGANVLTF
TGTGCCAGTAGTATGCGGTGGCAGATCTCTGGGGCCAACGTCCTGACTTTC
>TRBJ1-1|.|.|TRBV15
CATSRDRRQARSMNTEAFF
TGTGCCACCAGCAGAGATCGACGGCAGGCGCGCTCTATGAACACTGAAGCTTTCTTT
>TRBJ2-2|.|.|TRBV5-1
CASSRERNTGELFF
TGCGCCAGCAGCCGGGAAAGGAACACCGGGGAGCTGTTTTTT
>TRBJ2-3|TRBD2|.|TRBV2
CARETSGGQADTQYF
TGTGCCAGGGAGACTAGCGGGGGTCAGGCAGATACGCAGTATTTT